This record covers a single TCR beta chain. Via MiXCR, TCRdb re-called the RT-PCR reads, giving one row per CDR3 protein. The sample carries around 70,000 distinct CDR3 sequences, 26% recorded once. The entry originates in a study of patients and donors after allogeneic stem cell transplantation. The CDR3 consists of 15 residues. Germline V gives CDR1 SEHNR, CDR2 FQNEAQ (reference sequence). With 5 bases removed from V and 7 bases from J, the gap between germline ends came to 20 bases. The sample consisted of blood, either unsorted or a sorted T cell fraction (not recorded which). The chain recombines TRBV7-9 with TRBJ1-2, with no clear D. The clonotype originates from a human donor who was either an allogeneic HSCT recipient or a stem cell or donor lymphocyte infusion donor (not recorded which). It is not recorded whose cells these are; they may come from a transplant donor. The CDR3 region is CASSPPTQNIGGYTF. CDR3 coding DNA: TGTGCCAGCAGCCCCCCGACACAAAACATCGGTGGCTACACCTTC.